The source of this T cell receptor (beta chain) is a study of cytomegalovirus exposure and HLA in healthy donors. Points on this clone: Its antigen remains unidentified.

The PCR made use of 60 Vbeta and 13 Jbeta primers. Assay used: immunoSEQ multiplex PCR; TCRdb lists only in-frame clones, some missing. The sample contains 150,000 to 250,000 clones, around 79% of which appear only once. The length of the CDR3 is 15 residues. The germline CDR1 and CDR2 sequences are LGHNA and YSLEER. V gave up 4 bases and J gave up 3 bases, with 15 bases separating them. Study conclusions and caveats: A previous analysis found most TCR beta V segments productive roughly 90% or roughly 30% of the time.

The V call is TRBV4-3, the J call TRBJ1-1, with no clear D. Sequenced: PBMCs. The sequence came from a woman aged 25 to 45 in good health and CMV-seropositive. CDR3 DNA: TGCGCCAGCAGCCTGGAAAATCGGAGGGACACTGAAGCTTTCTTT. Its translation is CASSLENRRDTEAFF.